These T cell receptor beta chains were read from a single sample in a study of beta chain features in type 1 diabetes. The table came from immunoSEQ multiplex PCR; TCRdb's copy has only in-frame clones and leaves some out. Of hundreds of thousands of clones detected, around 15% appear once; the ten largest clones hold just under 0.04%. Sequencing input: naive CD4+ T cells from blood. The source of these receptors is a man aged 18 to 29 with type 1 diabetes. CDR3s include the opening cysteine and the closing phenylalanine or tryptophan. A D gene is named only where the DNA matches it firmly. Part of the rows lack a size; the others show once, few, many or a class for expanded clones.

CDR3 DNA: TGTGCCAGCAGCCCCGGACTAGCGGGAGAGACCCAGTACTTC
CDR3 protein: CASSPGLAGETQYF
clone size: -
J gene: TRBJ2-5
V gene: TRBV7-9
D gene: TRBD2

CDR3 DNA: TGTGCCAGCAGCTTAGACAGCCCCTACGAGCAGTACTTC
CDR3 protein: CASSLDSPYEQYF
clone size: -
J gene: TRBJ2-7
V gene: TRBV11-2
D gene: -

CDR3 DNA: TGTGCCAGCAGTGGGGAGGCGGGGTACTCCTACGAGCAGTACTTC
CDR3 protein: CASSGEAGYSYEQYF
clone size: -
J gene: TRBJ2-7
V gene: TRBV2
D gene: -

CDR3 DNA: TGTGCCTGGAGTGTGGGGGACATAAATGAGCAGTTCTTC
CDR3 protein: CAWSVGDINEQFF
clone size: -
J gene: TRBJ2-1
V gene: TRBV30
D gene: -

CDR3 DNA: TGTGCCAGCAGCTTAGGGTATACCCTGAACACCGGGGAGCTGTTTTTT
CDR3 protein: CASSLGYTLNTGELFF
clone size: few
J gene: TRBJ2-2
V gene: TRBV13
D gene: -

CDR3 DNA: TGTGCCAGCAGCTTACGCCCGGGACAGGGGACCTACGAGCAGTACTTC
CDR3 protein: CASSLRPGQGTYEQYF
clone size: few
J gene: TRBJ2-7
V gene: TRBV7-2
D gene: TRBD1

CDR3 DNA: TGTGCCAGCAGCAACAGAACAGGGAACGAGCAGTACTTC
CDR3 protein: CASSNRTGNEQYF
clone size: -
J gene: TRBJ2-7
V gene: TRBV11-3
D gene: -

CDR3 DNA: TGTGCCAGCAGCCCGACAGAAAGAGTCTACGAGCAGTACTTC
CDR3 protein: CASSPTERVYEQYF
clone size: few
J gene: TRBJ2-7
V gene: TRBV21-1
D gene: -

CDR3 DNA: TGCAGCGCTGGACAGTTCTCCTACGAGCAGTACTTC
CDR3 protein: CSAGQFSYEQYF
clone size: -
J gene: TRBJ2-7
V gene: TRBV29-1
D gene: -

CDR3 DNA: TGCGCCAGCAGCTCCGAGATGGACAGGTTGGGCGAGCAGTACTTC
CDR3 protein: CASSSEMDRLGEQYF
clone size: -
J gene: TRBJ2-7
V gene: TRBV5-1
D gene: TRBD1

CDR3 DNA: TGTGCCAGCAGCGCTACAGGGCATGAGCAGTTCTTC
CDR3 protein: CASSATGHEQFF
clone size: few
J gene: TRBJ2-1
V gene: TRBV5-4
D gene: -

CDR3 DNA: TGTGCCAGCAGCGCGACGACAGGGGTCGAACAGTTCTTC
CDR3 protein: CASSATTGVEQFF
clone size: few
J gene: TRBJ2-1
V gene: TRBV11-3
D gene: TRBD1

CDR3 DNA: TGCGCCAGCAGCCAAGACCTATGGACAGGGGTAGCCTACGAGCAGTACTTC
CDR3 protein: CASSQDLWTGVAYEQYF
clone size: few
J gene: TRBJ2-7
V gene: TRBV4-3
D gene: TRBD1

CDR3 DNA: TGTGCCACCAGCAGAGTTGGGACAGGGGGCCTCTACGAGCAGTACTTC
CDR3 protein: CATSRVGTGGLYEQYF
clone size: few
J gene: TRBJ2-7
V gene: TRBV15
D gene: TRBD1

CDR3 DNA: TGTCCCCGAGGGGTGGACCCGGTTGGGACCCAGTACTTC
CDR3 protein: CPRGVDPVGTQYF
clone size: -
J gene: TRBJ2-5
V gene: TRBV6-6
D gene: -

CDR3 DNA: TGTGCCTGGGGGGCAGATACGCAGTATTTT
CDR3 protein: CAWGADTQYF
clone size: -
J gene: TRBJ2-3
V gene: TRBV30
D gene: -

CDR3 DNA: TGTGCCAGCAGCCCAACCAGTGGGACAGGTTTCTACGAGCAGTACTTC
CDR3 protein: CASSPTSGTGFYEQYF
clone size: -
J gene: TRBJ2-7
V gene: TRBV6-6
D gene: TRBD1

CDR3 DNA: TGTGCCTGGAGTGTAGATTTTTGGGGTAGCAGAGACAACACCGGGGAGCTGTTTTTT
CDR3 protein: CAWSVDFWGSRDNTGELFF
clone size: -
J gene: TRBJ2-2
V gene: TRBV30
D gene: -

CDR3 DNA: TGCGCCAGCAGCCCGACAGGAGCAGCGGCAAGCTCCTACGAGCAGTACTTC
CDR3 protein: CASSPTGAAASSYEQYF
clone size: -
J gene: TRBJ2-7
V gene: TRBV5-1
D gene: -

CDR3 DNA: TGTGCCAGCAGCGCCTCCAGCTCCTACAATGAGCAGTTCTTC
CDR3 protein: CASSASSSYNEQFF
clone size: -
J gene: TRBJ2-1
V gene: TRBV13
D gene: -

CDR3 DNA: TGTGCCGGACATCCTGGGACAGGGGTATACAATGAGCAGTTCTTC
CDR3 protein: CAGHPGTGVYNEQFF
clone size: -
J gene: TRBJ2-1
V gene: TRBV7-9
D gene: TRBD1

CDR3 DNA: TGTGCCTGGAGTGTACTAGGGACAGGGGGATACTACGAGCAGTACTTC
CDR3 protein: CAWSVLGTGGYYEQYF
clone size: -
J gene: TRBJ2-7
V gene: TRBV30
D gene: TRBD1

CDR3 DNA: TGTGCCAGCAGCCTTGGACAGGGGGCGCCTGGAGCTTTCTTT
CDR3 protein: CASSLGQGAPGAFF
clone size: -
J gene: TRBJ1-1
V gene: TRBV7-3
D gene: TRBD1

CDR3 DNA: TGTGCCAGCAGCTTGGCGGGGGTCACTGAAGCTTTCTTT
CDR3 protein: CASSLAGVTEAFF
clone size: -
J gene: TRBJ1-1
V gene: TRBV5-6
D gene: -

CDR3 DNA: TGCGCCAGCAGCTTGGCACAAGCGGTCTCCTACAATGAGCAGTTCTTC
CDR3 protein: CASSLAQAVSYNEQFF
clone size: few
J gene: TRBJ2-1
V gene: TRBV5-1
D gene: -

CDR3 DNA: TGTGCCTGGAGTGTACGGTCTAGGGCGGGGACGGAGTTCTTC
CDR3 protein: CAWSVRSRAGTEFF
clone size: few
J gene: TRBJ2-1
V gene: TRBV30
D gene: -

CDR3 DNA: TGCGCCAGCAGCTCCGCCAGCGGGAGGGTCTACGAGCAGTACTTC
CDR3 protein: CASSSASGRVYEQYF
clone size: -
J gene: TRBJ2-7
V gene: TRBV5-1
D gene: TRBD2

CDR3 DNA: TGTGCCAGCAGCCCACGATCCAGCGGGAGTGGTAGCACAGATACGCAGTATTTT
CDR3 protein: CASSPRSSGSGSTDTQYF
clone size: -
J gene: TRBJ2-3
V gene: TRBV7-2
D gene: TRBD2

CDR3 DNA: TGTGCCAGCATGGCGAGAGGGGGCTACGAGCAGTACTTC
CDR3 protein: CASMARGGYEQYF
clone size: few
J gene: TRBJ2-7
V gene: TRBV2
D gene: -

CDR3 DNA: TGCAGCGTTGAAGATCTTGGACTCGGCTACACCTTC
CDR3 protein: CSVEDLGLGYTF
clone size: -
J gene: TRBJ1-2
V gene: TRBV29-1
D gene: -

CDR3 DNA: TGTGCCAGCAGTTACGGCCGGGCGGAGACCCAGTACTTC
CDR3 protein: CASSYGRAETQYF
clone size: few
J gene: TRBJ2-5
V gene: TRBV6-5
D gene: -

CDR3 DNA: TGCAGCGTTGAATCCAGCAATTATGGCTACACCTTC
CDR3 protein: CSVESSNYGYTF
clone size: few
J gene: TRBJ1-2
V gene: TRBV29-1
D gene: -

CDR3 DNA: TGTGCCACCAGCAGGGACTCGACAGTTACTCGGTTTGGCTACACCTTC
CDR3 protein: CATSRDSTVTRFGYTF
clone size: few
J gene: TRBJ1-2
V gene: TRBV15
D gene: -

CDR3 DNA: TGTGCCAGCAGCCCTCCAGGTAATCAGCCCCAGCATTTT
CDR3 protein: CASSPPGNQPQHF
clone size: once
J gene: TRBJ1-5
V gene: TRBV7-9
D gene: -

CDR3 DNA: TGTGCCAGCAGCTTAGACAGGGGCGTATGGGCCGAGCAGTACTTC
CDR3 protein: CASSLDRGVWAEQYF
clone size: few
J gene: TRBJ2-7
V gene: TRBV7-2
D gene: TRBD1

CDR3 DNA: TGTGCCAGCAGCTCTCAAGGCTACGAGCAGTACTTC
CDR3 protein: CASSSQGYEQYF
clone size: -
J gene: TRBJ2-7
V gene: TRBV11-2
D gene: -

CDR3 DNA: TGTGCCAGCAGCTTAGCGGACAGGACGGGGTATCAGCCCCAGCATTTT
CDR3 protein: CASSLADRTGYQPQHF
clone size: -
J gene: TRBJ1-5
V gene: TRBV7-2
D gene: TRBD1

CDR3 DNA: TGTGCCAGCAGCTTAGGACCTACCCAGGGCAACACCGGGGAGCTGTTTTTT
CDR3 protein: CASSLGPTQGNTGELFF
clone size: -
J gene: TRBJ2-2
V gene: TRBV7-9
D gene: -

CDR3 DNA: TGTGCCAGCAGCGTAGGGCAGGGGATGAGAGAGACCCAGTACTTC
CDR3 protein: CASSVGQGMRETQYF
clone size: few
J gene: TRBJ2-5
V gene: TRBV9
D gene: -

CDR3 DNA: TGTGCCAGCAGCCCTCGACAGAGCAATCAGCCCCAGCATTTT
CDR3 protein: CASSPRQSNQPQHF
clone size: few
J gene: TRBJ1-5
V gene: TRBV7-2
D gene: -

CDR3 DNA: TGTGCCAGCAGTGAAAGGGGAGCGAACTATGGCTACACCTTC
CDR3 protein: CASSERGANYGYTF
clone size: -
J gene: TRBJ1-2
V gene: TRBV25-1
D gene: -

CDR3 DNA: TGTGCCAGCAGTGAAGAATGGGTCAATGAGCAGTTCTTC
CDR3 protein: CASSEEWVNEQFF
clone size: few
J gene: TRBJ2-1
V gene: TRBV6-1
D gene: -

CDR3 DNA: TGTGCCAGCAGTTTAGTGGACAGAGTGGGCCAGTACTTC
CDR3 protein: CASSLVDRVGQYF
clone size: -
J gene: TRBJ2-5
V gene: TRBV28
D gene: -

CDR3 DNA: TGCGCCAGCAGCCAAGAGCGGGTCGGTACCGGGGAGCTGTTTTTT
CDR3 protein: CASSQERVGTGELFF
clone size: -
J gene: TRBJ2-2
V gene: TRBV4-1
D gene: -

CDR3 DNA: TGTGCCTGGACCTACCGGGGGGCCACTGAAGCTTTCTTT
CDR3 protein: CAWTYRGATEAFF
clone size: few
J gene: TRBJ1-1
V gene: TRBV30
D gene: -

CDR3 DNA: TGTGCCATCCGATCGGGGAACACTGAAGCTTTCTTT
CDR3 protein: CAIRSGNTEAFF
clone size: -
J gene: TRBJ1-1
V gene: TRBV10-3
D gene: -

CDR3 DNA: TGTGCCAGCAGCGTATCTAGCACAGATACGCAGTATTTT
CDR3 protein: CASSVSSTDTQYF
clone size: few
J gene: TRBJ2-3
V gene: TRBV9
D gene: -

CDR3 DNA: TGTGCCAGCAGCTTATCAGGGGGGCATGGCTACACCTTC
CDR3 protein: CASSLSGGHGYTF
clone size: -
J gene: TRBJ1-2
V gene: TRBV7-8
D gene: TRBD1

CDR3 DNA: TGTGCCAGCAGCGCAGGACTAGCGGGAGATAACAATGAGCAGTTCTTC
CDR3 protein: CASSAGLAGDNNEQFF
clone size: few
J gene: TRBJ2-1
V gene: TRBV9
D gene: TRBD2

CDR3 DNA: TGTGCCAGCAGCTTCGCCGGGGTCAACACAGATACGCAGTATTTT
CDR3 protein: CASSFAGVNTDTQYF
clone size: -
J gene: TRBJ2-3
V gene: TRBV7-9
D gene: -

CDR3 DNA: TGTGCCAGCAAGCGAGCGAGCTCTGGGGCCAACGTCCTGACTTTC
CDR3 protein: CASKRASSGANVLTF
clone size: once
J gene: TRBJ2-6
V gene: TRBV27
D gene: -

CDR3 DNA: TGCGCCAGCAGCGGGGCGGAGCCCTACAATGAGCAGTTCTTC
CDR3 protein: CASSGAEPYNEQFF
clone size: few
J gene: TRBJ2-1
V gene: TRBV5-1
D gene: -

CDR3 DNA: TGTGCCAGCAGTTACTCGATAGCGCCGAACACTGAAGCTTTCTTT
CDR3 protein: CASSYSIAPNTEAFF
clone size: -
J gene: TRBJ1-1
V gene: TRBV6-5
D gene: -

CDR3 DNA: TGCGCCAGCAGCTTGGGGGACGAGCAGTACTTC
CDR3 protein: CASSLGDEQYF
clone size: few
J gene: TRBJ2-7
V gene: TRBV5-1
D gene: -

CDR3 DNA: TGCGCCAGCAGCTTGGAGGGTAGGGGTCATTCACCCCTCCACTTT
CDR3 protein: CASSLEGRGHSPLHF
clone size: -
J gene: TRBJ1-6
V gene: TRBV5-1
D gene: -

CDR3 DNA: TGTGCCTGGAGTTCGACAGGGCTCGACTATGGCTACACCTTC
CDR3 protein: CAWSSTGLDYGYTF
clone size: -
J gene: TRBJ1-2
V gene: TRBV30
D gene: TRBD1

CDR3 DNA: TGTGCCTGGAGCCTCACCTACGAGCAGTACTTC
CDR3 protein: CAWSLTYEQYF
clone size: -
J gene: TRBJ2-7
V gene: TRBV30
D gene: -

CDR3 DNA: TGCAGTGCTGACGGACCTTCTGAAGCTTTCTTT
CDR3 protein: CSADGPSEAFF
clone size: few
J gene: TRBJ1-1
V gene: TRBV20-1
D gene: -